The subject of this entry is one TCR beta chain. Its antigen is unknown. Germline V lookup: CDR1 MDHEN, CDR2 SYDVKM. V gave up 11 bases and J gave up 3 bases; unmatched junction bases: 10. The CDR3 sequence is 14 residues long. The sample belongs to a study of PD-1 blockade in classical Hodgkin lymphoma. Profiling relied on immunoSEQ multiplex PCR, and the TCRdb table lists in-frame clones only, not all of them. The data hold about 50,000 clones, with approximately 73% observed a single time. In every patient, relapse followed autologous stem cell transplantation, while exposure to brentuximab vedotin differed. Patients showed best responses of complete response, partial response or progressive disease. General observations from the study: Unlike CD8+ TCR diversity, which did not rise significantly by C4D1, CD4+ TCR diversity did.

Sequenced here: peripheral blood mononuclear cells (PBMCs), sampled at baseline. This chain uses TRBV28 with TRBJ2-1; TRBD2 matches 7 bases. The receptor's source is a human donor with classical Hodgkin lymphoma. The CDR3 coding sequence is TGTGCCCTTAGTGGGGGGGGTATCTACAATGAGCAGTTCTTC. Amino acid sequence: CALSGGGIYNEQFF.